The 10 T cell receptor beta chains below were found in one sample sequenced in a study of blood T cell repertoires in COVID-19. The method was immunoSEQ multiplex PCR; TCRdb's version includes in-frame clones alone and lacks a portion of them. The sample yields over 80,000 clones, about 79% seen once. Sequencing was performed on peripheral blood. The source is a woman in her forties or fifties with acute or convalescent COVID-19.

The J gene is TRBJ1-6, the V gene TRBV19; D unclear. The CDR3 spans 12 residues. Germline CDR1 and CDR2: LNHDA and SQIVND (reference sequence). Trimming took off 6 bases at V and 4 bases at J, with 4 bases between the two ends. The CDR3 sequence: CASSGYNSPLHF. CDR3 sequence (DNA): TGTGCCAGTAGCGGTTATAATTCACCCCTCCACTTT.

The V and J genes are TRBV5-4 and TRBJ1-2; tentatively, D is TRBD1 (6 bases). In germline, CDR1 is SGHNT, CDR2 YYREEE (reference sequence). The CDR3 has 14 residues. V was trimmed by 0 bases and J by 2 bases, leaving 8 bases between them. The CDR3 DNA reads TGTGCCAGCAGCTTGGGGGGACAAAACTATGGCTACACCTTC. Protein: CASSLGGQNYGYTF.

This clone was seen only once. The chain couples TRBV24-1 to TRBJ2-3, with D possibly being TRBD2 (6 bases). The CDR3 runs to 14 residues. CDR1 is KGHDR and CDR2 is SFDVKD in the germline V gene. Deletions cut 5 bases from V and 1 base from J, with 9 bases between. The CDR3, as DNA: TGTGCCACCAGTGCTAGGAGGGGCACAGATACGCAGTATTTT. Its translation: CATSARRGTDTQYF.

The rearrangement uses TRBV28 and TRBJ1-5; 9 positions agree with TRBD1. The CDR3 sequence is 15 residues long. Germline V CDR1 and CDR2: MDHEN, SYDVKM. Trimming at V came to 7 bases and at J to 7 bases, leaving 11 bases not matched to a gene. As DNA, the CDR3 is TGTGCCAGCATCTTGCGGACAGGGGTAAGACAGCCCCAGCATTTT. This encodes CASILRTGVRQPQHF.

This clone was seen a single time. The chain couples TRBV11-3 to TRBJ2-2, with 8 nucleotides matching TRBD2. Looked up from germline, CDR1 is SGHNT and CDR2 is YENEEA. The V gene end was trimmed by 2 bases and the J gene end by 1 base; junction bases not matched to a gene: 3. The CDR3 has 16 residues. The CDR3 DNA reads TGTGCCAGCAGCTTATTGAGCGGGGGGAACACCGGGGAGCTGTTTTTT. This sequence encodes CASSLLSGGNTGELFF.

This rearrangement joins TRBV12-3 or TRBV12-4 to TRBJ2-1; D might be TRBD1 (5 bases). V was shortened by 5 bases and J by 15 bases, with 20 bases between the two germline ends. CDR3 length equals 13 residues. CDR3 DNA sequence: TGTGCCAGCAGTGGCCTGGTACCAGGGCGTCCGTTCTTC. Translated: CASSGLVPGRPFF.

This rearrangement joins TRBV9 to TRBJ1-1; the match to TRBD1 covers 8 bases. The CDR3 length is 15 residues. Germline CDR1 and CDR2: SGDLS and YYNGEE. Trimming removed 5 bases from V and 1 base from J; junction bases left unmatched: 7. CDR3 nucleotides: TGTGCCAGCAGGATCATGGACAGGGAGAACACTGAAGCTTTCTTT. Translation gives CASRIMDRENTEAFF.

With respect to this clone: This same CDR3 is encoded by further DNA sequences in the sample. The chain joins TRBV5-1 to TRBJ2-7, with TRBD1 matching over 9 bases. J lost 2 bases, V lost 3 bases, and 3 bases had no gene match. This CDR3 is built from 14 residues. From germline, CDR1 is SGHRS and CDR2 YFSETQ. CDR3 sequence: CASSSRQGAYEQYF. In DNA, the CDR3 is TGCGCCAGCAGCTCCAGACAGGGGGCCTACGAGCAGTACTTC. The complete variable domain, with remaining parts taken from reference TRBV5-1 and TRBJ2-7, reads KAGVTQTPRYLIKTRGQQVTLSCSPISGHRSVSWYQQTPGQGLQFLFEYFSETQRNKGNFPGRFSGRQFSNSRSEMNVSTLELGDSALYLCASSSRQGAYEQYFGPGTRLTVT.

The rearrangement joins TRBV27 to TRBJ1-2; possible D gene TRBD1, 6 bases. Trimming left V 6 bases short and J 4 bases short, with 9 bases between. This CDR3 has 12 residues. CDR1 is MNHEY, CDR2 SMNVEV, per germline (reference sequence). CDR3 loop: CASRQGFYGYTF. The CDR3 DNA follows: TGTGCCAGCAGACAGGGTTTCTATGGCTACACCTTC.

V usage is TRBV21-1 and J usage is TRBJ1-6. TRBV21-1 is a documented pseudogene. CDR3 length: 11 residues. This CDR3 is CASSRYSPLHF. In nucleotides, the CDR3 is TGTGCCAGCAGCCGGTATTCACCCCTCCACTTT.